These T cell receptor beta chains were read from a single sample in a study of T cell responses to AZD1222 COVID-19 vaccine. Generated by immunoSEQ multiplex PCR, the TCRdb table keeps only in-frame clones and is missing some. The data hold roughly 130,000 clones, with 88% observed a single time. This sample comprised peripheral blood, obtained on day 0 of AZD1222 vaccination. Every receptor here comes from an adult in good health. Both conserved end residues are part of each CDR3. D genes are given only for firm matches. Only some rows state a clone size, as once, few, many or a class for expanded clones.

j_gene | abundance | v_gene | d_gene | CDR3aa | CDR3nt
TRBJ2-1 | NA | TRBV7-9 | NA | CASSFVGPPYNEQFF | TGTGCCAGCAGCTTCGTTGGACCACCCTACAATGAGCAGTTCTTC
TRBJ2-7 | NA | TRBV2 | NA | CASSDRSSSYEQYF | TGTGCCAGCAGTGACAGGTCCAGCTCCTACGAGCAGTACTTC
TRBJ1-2 | NA | TRBV5-8 | NA | CASSFDGGVYGYTF | TGTGCCAGCAGCTTCGATGGCGGTGTCTATGGCTACACCTTC
TRBJ1-3 | NA | TRBV6-6 | NA | CASSLGEISGNTIYF | TGTGCCAGCAGCCTCGGTGAGATATCTGGAAACACCATATATTTT
TRBJ2-7 | few | TRBV5-4 | TRBD2 | CASRLAGGSSYEQYF | TGTGCCAGCAGGTTAGCGGGGGGTAGCTCCTACGAGCAGTACTTC
TRBJ2-7 | NA | TRBV7-2 | NA | CASSLGAGAHEQYF | TGTGCCAGCAGCTTAGGAGCAGGGGCCCACGAGCAGTACTTC
TRBJ2-7 | once | TRBV19 | TRBD1 | CASSIGQGLIYEQYF | TGTGCCAGTAGTATAGGACAGGGGCTAATCTACGAGCAGTACTTC
TRBJ2-4 | NA | TRBV21-1 | NA | CASSKVTSRSASQYF | TGTGCCAGCAGCAAAGTTACTAGTCGTTCCGCTTCCCAGTACTTC
TRBJ1-2 | NA | TRBV28 | TRBD1 | CASSPGQGGIYGYTF | TGTGCCAGCAGCCCAGGACAGGGGGGCATCTATGGCTACACCTTC
TRBJ2-7 | NA | TRBV29-1 | NA | CSVEDTGLSSYEQYF | TGCAGCGTTGAAGATACCGGGTTAAGCTCCTACGAGCAGTACTTC
TRBJ1-4 | NA | TRBV7-2 | NA | CASSTSVQGVREKLFF | TGTGCCAGCAGCACCTCGGTCCAGGGAGTACGAGAAAAACTGTTTTTT
TRBJ2-2 | NA | TRBV27 | NA | CASSPDPRRLTGELFF | TGTGCCAGCAGTCCTGACCCGCGGCGGTTGACCGGGGAGCTGTTTTTT
TRBJ2-1 | NA | TRBV28 | TRBD2 | CASSLAGVYNEQFF | TGTGCCAGCAGTTTAGCGGGAGTTTACAATGAGCAGTTCTTC
TRBJ1-1 | NA | TRBV6-5 | NA | CASRTGDLGTEAFF | TGTGCCAGCAGGACGGGGGACCTAGGGACTGAAGCTTTCTTT
TRBJ1-2 | NA | TRBV9 | TRBD1 | CASSPGGDRDSHSGGYTF | TGTGCCAGCAGCCCAGGGGGGGACCGGGACAGCCACTCCGGAGGCTACACCTTC
TRBJ1-6 | NA | TRBV3-1/TRBV3-2 | NA | CASSQEPRSPSYNSPLHF | TGTGCCAGCAGCCAAGAACCGAGGAGTCCGTCCTATAATTCACCCCTCCACTTT
TRBJ2-7 | NA | TRBV5-1 | NA | CASSIAGKSSYEQYF | TGCGCCAGCAGCATAGCAGGGAAAAGCTCCTACGAGCAGTACTTC
TRBJ2-1 | NA | TRBV21-1 | NA | CASSKEEAELNNEQFF | TGTGCCAGCAGCAAAGAAGAAGCGGAACTTAACAATGAGCAGTTCTTC
TRBJ1-6 | once | TRBV6-6 | NA | CASRTTGQNNSPLHF | TGTGCCAGCAGAACCACCGGACAGAATAATTCACCCCTCCACTTT
TRBJ2-1 | NA | TRBV3-1/TRBV3-2 | NA | CASSQELGRDNEQFF | TGTGCCAGCAGCCAAGAGCTGGGACGGGACAATGAGCAGTTCTTC
TRBJ1-5 | NA | TRBV4-1 | NA | CASSQEGRQPQHF | TGCGCCAGCAGCCAAGAGGGGCGACAGCCCCAGCATTTT
TRBJ2-6 | NA | TRBV5-4 | NA | CASSFGGAGANVLTF | TGTGCCAGCAGCTTCGGGGGCGCTGGGGCCAACGTCCTGACTTTC
TRBJ2-7 | NA | TRBV6-5 | NA | CASNRQEPPYEQYF | TGTGCCAGTAATAGACAGGAGCCCCCGTACGAGCAGTACTTC
TRBJ2-1 | once | TRBV5-1 | NA | CASKLWGEQFF | TGCGCCAGCAAGCTATGGGGTGAGCAGTTCTTC
TRBJ1-2 | NA | TRBV29-1 | NA | CSPRYRANYGYTF | TGCAGCCCCAGGTACCGAGCTAACTATGGCTACACCTTC
TRBJ2-2 | NA | TRBV7-8 | NA | CASRGGGDSSANTGELFF | TGTGCCAGCAGAGGGGGCGGGGACAGTTCTGCGAACACCGGGGAGCTGTTTTTT
TRBJ1-2 | NA | TRBV10-1 | NA | CASSESGQSGGYTF | TGCGCCAGCAGTGAGTCCGGTCAGTCTGGCGGCTACACCTTC
TRBJ2-7 | NA | TRBV28 | NA | CASSSPWGQGTYEQYF | TGTGCCAGCAGTTCCCCCTGGGGTCAGGGGACCTACGAGCAGTACTTC
TRBJ1-6 | NA | TRBV19 | NA | CASRGGAGLTFPLHF | TGTGCCAGTCGGGGCGGGGCAGGGCTCACCTTCCCCCTCCACTTT
TRBJ2-2 | NA | TRBV18 | NA | CASSEMTDTGELFF | TGTGCCAGCTCAGAAATGACCGACACCGGGGAGCTGTTTTTT
TRBJ2-7 | NA | TRBV11-1 | NA | CASSFPATDEQYF | TGTGCCAGCAGCTTCCCTGCTACAGACGAGCAGTACTTC
TRBJ1-1 | NA | TRBV10-1 | NA | CASKGRAGEAFF | TGCGCCAGCAAGGGCAGGGCGGGTGAAGCTTTCTTT
TRBJ2-1 | NA | TRBV10-1 | NA | CASSESGAGEQFF | TGCGCCAGCAGTGAGTCGGGGGCCGGGGAGCAGTTCTTC
TRBJ2-7 | NA | TRBV5-1 | NA | CASSLVTSYEQYF | TGCGCCAGCAGCTTGGTAACTTCGTACGAGCAGTACTTC
TRBJ1-4 | NA | TRBV15 | NA | CATSRRGRPNEKLFF | TGTGCCACCAGTAGGAGGGGACGGCCAAATGAAAAACTGTTTTTT
TRBJ1-1 | NA | TRBV21-1 | NA | CASSKTWAFF | TGTGCCAGCAGCAAGACTTGGGCTTTCTTT
TRBJ1-2 | NA | TRBV25-1 | NA | CASSGAGAYGYTF | TGTGCCAGCAGTGGGGCAGGGGCCTATGGCTACACCTTC
TRBJ2-3 | once | TRBV9 | NA | CASSVGQSFTSTDTQYF | TGTGCCAGCAGCGTAGGGCAGTCATTTACTAGCACAGATACGCAGTATTTT
TRBJ2-3 | once | TRBV2 | NA | CASRAGVDTQYF | TGTGCCAGCAGGGCAGGGGTTGATACGCAGTATTTT
TRBJ2-5 | NA | TRBV11-2 | NA | CASSSLPETETQYF | TGTGCCAGCAGCTCCCTCCCAGAGACCGAGACCCAGTACTTC
TRBJ2-2 | NA | TRBV6-4 | NA | CASSGQPSGGELFF | TGTGCCAGCAGTGGTCAACCATCTGGGGGGGAGCTGTTTTTT
TRBJ1-6 | NA | TRBV11-2 | NA | CASSLVIGRTYNSPLHF | TGTGCCAGCAGCTTAGTGATAGGCCGGACCTATAATTCACCCCTCCACTTT
TRBJ2-5 | NA | TRBV10-1 | TRBD2 | CASSFGTSGIETQYF | TGCGCCAGCAGTTTTGGGACTAGCGGGATAGAGACCCAGTACTTC
TRBJ1-1 | NA | TRBV5-1 | NA | CASSLTGRNSNTEAFF | TGCGCCAGCAGCTTGACAGGCCGTAATTCGAACACTGAAGCTTTCTTT
TRBJ1-2 | NA | TRBV6-1 | TRBD1 | CASSEGAFGYTF | TGTGCCAGCAGCGAGGGGGCCTTTGGCTACACCTTC